Below, one T cell receptor beta chain is given with its context. Its target antigen remains unknown. No qualities accompany the bases; no much larger clone lies one base away. Ficoll-Paque density gradient centrifugation was the method used to isolate PBMCs. These data are taken from a study of T-cell memory formation after mild COVID-19 (dated by TCRdb to the early 2020s). About the study as a whole: Most TCR sequence clusters were specific to one of the two donors. Longitudinal TCRalpha and TCRbeta repertoire sequencing tracked T-cell clones expanding and contracting after mild COVID-19 in a couple of donors. Two young, previously healthy adult volunteers made up the cohort, one male and one female. General study outcomes and caveats: The second-wave clones that peaked on day 37 were not confirmed to be SARS-CoV-2 specific. Only a couple of mild cases were covered in the study, and larger cohorts including severe cases with pre-infection samples were considered necessary. Contracting CD4+ clones turned up mainly in the CM and EM memory subsets, whereas EMRA was where CD8+ clones were enriched. Some responding clones were detected in pre-infection memory, suggesting pre-existing cross-reactive memory T cells joined the SARS-CoV-2 response. From day 15 to 85, contracting clones showed balanced CD4/CD8 phenotypes, whereas a second wave of clones that expanded from day 15 to 37 leaned towards CD4+.

Sequenced on an Illumina NovaSeq 6000. cDNA libraries for TCRalpha and TCRbeta were prepared by 5'RACE using constant-segment primers, with sample barcodes and unique molecular identifiers added. RNA was extracted from every sample with Trizol reagent. Libraries were amplified in two PCR steps, with a second sample barcode and Illumina TruSeq adapters added in the second step. Libraries were sequenced on an Illumina NovaSeq with 2 x 150 bp paired-end reads. In the authors' own workflow: The reads were demultiplexed and collapsed into UMI-guided consensus sequences using migec v1.2.7. Using mixcr v2.1.11, UMI consensuses were aligned to TRA and TRB V and J templates and then assembled into clonotypes. A clonotype was counted as expanded or contracted only when both edgeR and NoisET called the clonotype significant, with the noise models trained on biological replicates. edgeR calls used a false discovery rate-adjusted p below 0.01 and a log2 fold-change threshold of 1. As an exploratory analysis of dynamics, PCA with hierarchical clustering was applied to max-normalized trajectories of the 1000 most abundant clonotypes. Each responding clone was given a CD4 or CD8 phenotype based on the CD4+ and CD8+ repertoires, which had been sequenced separately. The public reads were reanalyzed by TCRdb: fastp trimming at Q25, MiXCR alignment, in-frame beta chains only. One record per CDR3 amino acid sequence lists the most common genes and DNA. Here the V and J calls rest on TCRdb's processing, not on the authors' analysis. Present in this sample are just over 60,000 distinct CDR3 sequences, 9% to 9.5% of which were seen just once. The ten largest clones add up to about 1.1% of the sample.

The sequencing sample was made of PBMCs or a T cell subset sorted from them (not recorded which). The receptor was derived from a man aged 18 to 29 who had mild COVID-19 (a few samples of this study predate the infection). The sample titles of this study are shuffled in the database, so cell type and time point are left out; the donor was told from shared clones.

The DNA sequence is given as TGCAGTGCTCCCGCGGGGGAAGTGAGAGAGACCCAGTACTTC. Translation gives CSAPAGEVRETQYF. The chain uses TRBV20-1 and TRBJ2-5, with TRBD2 identical over 7 junction bases. The CDR3 has 14 amino acids, counting the end cysteine and phenylalanine. Just CDR3 DNA is preserved here, 42 bases in frame from base 1. V is cut back by 5 bases and J by 4 bases, with 10 bases in the junction unmatched. The germline V gene (reference sequence) yields DFQATT for CDR1 and SNEGSKA for CDR2.